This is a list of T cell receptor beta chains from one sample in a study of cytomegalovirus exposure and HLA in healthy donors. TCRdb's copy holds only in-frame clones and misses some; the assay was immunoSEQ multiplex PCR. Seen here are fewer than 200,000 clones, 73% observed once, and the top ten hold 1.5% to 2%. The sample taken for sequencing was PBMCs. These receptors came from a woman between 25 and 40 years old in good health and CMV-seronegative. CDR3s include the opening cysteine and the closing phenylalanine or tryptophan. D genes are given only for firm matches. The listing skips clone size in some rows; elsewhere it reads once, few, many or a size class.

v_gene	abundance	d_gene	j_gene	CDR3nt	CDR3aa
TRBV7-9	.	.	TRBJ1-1	TGTGCCAGCAGTATTAGTGGTACTGAAGCTTTCTTT	CASSISGTEAFF
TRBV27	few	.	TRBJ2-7	TGTGCCAGCAGTACGGAGGCAAAAGGCCACGAGCAGTACTTC	CASSTEAKGHEQYF
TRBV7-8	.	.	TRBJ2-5	TGTGCCAGCAGCCATACCCTAGGGAGCCAAGAGACCCAGTACTTC	CASSHTLGSQETQYF
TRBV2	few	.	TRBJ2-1	TGTGCCAGCACGCCCTCGGGGGTGTACAATGAGCAGTTCTTC	CASTPSGVYNEQFF
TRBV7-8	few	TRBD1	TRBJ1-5	TGTGCCAGCAGCCCCAGGGACAGGCCTTATAGCAATCAGCCCCAGCATTTT	CASSPRDRPYSNQPQHF
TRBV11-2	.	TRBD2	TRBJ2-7	TGTGCCAGCAGCTCCCAGACTAGCGGGGCTAACTACGAGCAGTACTTC	CASSSQTSGANYEQYF
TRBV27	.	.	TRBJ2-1	TGTGCCAGCAGCTTAGGGGGGAAAACCTACAATGAGCAGTTCTTC	CASSLGGKTYNEQFF
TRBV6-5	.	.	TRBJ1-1	TGTGCCAGCAGCAGGGGTCCGAACACTGAAGCTTTCTTT	CASSRGPNTEAFF
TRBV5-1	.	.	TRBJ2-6	TGCGCCAGCAGTTTGGGGAGCTCTGGGGCCAACGTCCTGACTTTC	CASSLGSSGANVLTF
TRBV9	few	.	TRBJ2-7	TGTGCCAGCAGCCTCGACTTGGATTTCCGGAGGGAGCAGTACTTC	CASSLDLDFRREQYF
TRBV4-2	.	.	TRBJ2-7	TGTGCCAGCAGCCAAGTCGGCTCAGGTCTTATACCCTACGAGCAGTACTTC	CASSQVGSGLIPYEQYF
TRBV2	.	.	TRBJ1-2	TGTGCCAGCAGTGTCGAGTCCAGGTATGGCTACACCTTC	CASSVESRYGYTF
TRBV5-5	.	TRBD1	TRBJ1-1	TGTGCCAGCAGCGAGGGACAGGCGAACACTGAAGCTTTCTTT	CASSEGQANTEAFF
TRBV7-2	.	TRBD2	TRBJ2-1	TGTGCCAGCAGCTTACGCAGGACTAGCGGCCCACGGGACAATGAGCAGTTCTTC	CASSLRRTSGPRDNEQFF
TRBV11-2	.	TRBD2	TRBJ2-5	TGTGCCAGCAGCTCAGTGGGAAGCGGGAAACAAGAGACCCAGTACTTC	CASSSVGSGKQETQYF
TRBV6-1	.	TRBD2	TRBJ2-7	TGTGCCAGCAGACTAGCGGACAGCTCCTACGAGCAGTACTTC	CASRLADSSYEQYF
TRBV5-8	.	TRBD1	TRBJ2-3	TGTGCCAGCAGCTCAGGACAGGGCCCTAGCACAGATACGCAGTATTTT	CASSSGQGPSTDTQYF
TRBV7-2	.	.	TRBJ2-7	TGTGCCAGCAGCTCCAGGACAAGTTACGAGCAGTACTTC	CASSSRTSYEQYF
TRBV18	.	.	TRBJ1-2	TGTGCCAGCTCACCATCGGACAGACCGGGTGGCTACACCTTC	CASSPSDRPGGYTF
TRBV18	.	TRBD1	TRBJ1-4	TGTGCCAGCTCACCACCCAGTCTGGGGACAGTGGGGGAAAAACTGTTTTTT	CASSPPSLGTVGEKLFF
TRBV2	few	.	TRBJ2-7	TGTGCCAGCAGCATCAGGGGCGGACAGTACTTC	CASSIRGGQYF
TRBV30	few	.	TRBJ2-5	TGTGCCTGGAGCCCGGGACACAAACAAGAGACCCAGTACTTC	CAWSPGHKQETQYF
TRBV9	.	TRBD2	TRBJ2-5	TGTGCCAGCAGCGCTAGCGGGACTAGAGAGACCCAGTACTTC	CASSASGTRETQYF
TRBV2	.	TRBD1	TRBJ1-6	TGTGCCAGTAGAGGAGACACAGGGGGACCCCGATTTAATTCACCCCTCCACTTT	CASRGDTGGPRFNSPLHF
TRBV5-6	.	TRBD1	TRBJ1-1	TGTGCCAGCAGCTCGGGCAGGGGGTCCTGGGACACTGAAGCTTTCTTT	CASSSGRGSWDTEAFF
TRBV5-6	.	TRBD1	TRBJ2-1	TGTGCCAGCAGCCCGGGACAGGGAGTGAATGAGCAGTTCTTC	CASSPGQGVNEQFF
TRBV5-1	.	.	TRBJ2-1	TGCGCCAGCAGCCACGACAGGAGCAATCGGGCCATCAATGAGCAGTTCTTC	CASSHDRSNRAINEQFF